This record concerns one T cell receptor (beta chain) sequence. No antigen is known for it. The CDR3 runs 15 residues. The junction had 7 bases not matched to a gene; V was cut back by 4 bases and J by 4 bases. CDR1 and CDR2 from the germline V gene are SGHAT and FQNNGV. This entry belongs to a study of shared clonotypes between healthy human individuals. Sorted-subset replicate PCRs used 200 ng DNA, approximately 33,000 T cell genomes. Authors' data handling: Owing to the provision of junction-only sequences devoid of quality scores by immunoSEQ, filtering differed. Assay: immunoSEQ multiplex PCR; the TCRdb copy retains only in-frame clones and omits some. The DNA gave D and trimming, while V, J and clone size come from that table. The sample lists more than 2 million clones, approximately 96% occurring once. Study-level results: Sharing of clonotypes among donors was expected to vary with sequencing depth.

The specimen was naive CD4+ T cells sorted from blood. Subset specified: CD45RA+ positively selected. The genes are TRBV11-2 and TRBJ2-7; the match to TRBD2 covers 10 bases. This TCR was sampled from a young man in good health. The CDR3 loop is CASSSWGTSEYEQYF. In nucleotides, the CDR3 is TGTGCCAGCAGCTCGTGGGGGACTAGCGAGTACGAGCAGTACTTC.